A selection of T cell receptor beta chains follows, all from one sample in a study of vaccination effects on CD4 cells after COVID-19. Here immunoSEQ multiplex PCR was the method, and the copy in TCRdb shows in-frame clones only, minus some. The sample carries about 66,000 clones, less than 85% recorded once. Their antigens are not known. The sample in question was CD4+ T cells from PBMCs cultured without peptide, obtained after COVID-19 vaccination. The receptors were gathered from a human donor who received a COVID-19 vaccine. The CDR3 runs from the conserved cysteine through the conserved F or W. The D gene is left open where the match is weak. Some rows have no size entry. The others give once, few or many, or a class for an expanded clone.

TRBV15	TRBJ1-5	few	NA	TGTGCCACCAGCGACCGGGACGGTAGCAATCAGCCCCAGCATTTT	CATSDRDGSNQPQHF
TRBV5-1	TRBJ1-1	NA	NA	TGCGCCAGCAGATCAGGTCCAGGGTTAAACACTGAAGCTTTCTTT	CASRSGPGLNTEAFF
TRBV28	TRBJ1-5	NA	NA	TGTGCCAGCAAAACGACAGTTAGCAATCAGCCCCAGCATTTT	CASKTTVSNQPQHF
TRBV9	TRBJ2-6	once	TRBD1	TGTGCCAGCAGGCCGGGACAGGGGTCTTCTGGGGCCAACGTCCTGACTTTC	CASRPGQGSSGANVLTF
TRBV19	TRBJ1-4	NA	NA	TGTGCCAGTAGTCCTAACAGGGTAACTAATGAAAAACTGTTTTTT	CASSPNRVTNEKLFF
TRBV2	TRBJ1-2	few	TRBD1	TGTGCCAGCAGCCGACAGGGACTCGGCTACACCTTC	CASSRQGLGYTF
TRBV5-1	TRBJ2-3	NA	NA	TGCGCCAGCAGCTTAGCACCGGCCATCACAGATACGCAGTATTTT	CASSLAPAITDTQYF
TRBV28	TRBJ1-6	NA	NA	TGTGCCAGCAGTTTATATGGGAATAATTCACCCCTCCACTTT	CASSLYGNNSPLHF
TRBV5-8	TRBJ2-3	NA	NA	TGTGCCAGCCCAATCCCCCCGGCAGGCAGCGACACAGATACGCAGTATTTT	CASPIPPAGSDTDTQYF
TRBV6-5	TRBJ2-3	NA	NA	TGTGCCAGCAGTTGGAACCGGGACACGGCGCGTGATACGCAGTATTTT	CASSWNRDTARDTQYF